This T cell receptor beta chain was recorded in a study of blood T cell repertoires in COVID-19 (dated by TCRdb to about 2020). With respect to the entire study: The collaborator samples originated in the United States, Italy and Spain and spanned the acute and convalescent phases of COVID-19. The prospective study material was composed of cDNA or gDNA derived from T cells, B-cell-depleted T cells, or PBMCs. Subjects who had been exposed to COVID-19, were actively infected with it, or had recovered from it provided the deeply sampled blood TCRbeta repertoires that made up the dataset. The repertoires were made available in a free public database intended to serve as a resource for research on the immune response to SARS-CoV-2. The samples were drawn from the first 160 participants of the ongoing ImmuneRACE study and from under 1,500 subjects provided by 6 global collaborators. A de-identified subject ID, COVID-19 status, age in years and sex were almost always included in the sample metadata. Where available, HLA class I and class II types were obtained from metadata supplied by the sample provider rather than from assay-based typing.

As regards this clone: This receptor's antigen is unknown. No much larger clone exists at a distance of one base, and base qualities are not known.

From its cysteine to its phenylalanine, the CDR3 spans 11 amino acids. Of all the DNA, just the CDR3 is kept, 33 bases in frame from base 1. Between the V and J ends, shortened by 3 bases and 8 bases respectively, the junction contains 7 bases. CDR1 and CDR2, per the germline V gene (reference sequence), are LGHDT and YNNKEL. What the study reported, not specific to this receptor: The quantity of clinical and demographic metadata differed by source and by participant and was supplied without curation.

TCRbeta CDR3 regions were amplified from genomic DNA by means of the immunoSEQ Assay, a bias-controlled multiplex PCR. The authors processed their data as follows. Nucleated cell counts per sample were estimated from amplification of reference gene primers within the assay. Sequence reads were collapsed and filtered to measure the absolute abundance of every unique TCRbeta CDR3 rearrangement. For each sample, productive Simpson clonality was calculated as the square root of Simpson's diversity index across productive rearrangements. The source is immuneACCESS, and TCRdb retained only in-frame sequences with V and J called. Part of the clones is not carried over; for the studies checked, unresolved V genes explain less than half of this, and the remainder is unexplained. That table is the source of V, J and clone size, and D and trimming were worked out from the DNA. The sample includes about 200,000 clones, with approximately 84% observed a single time. Clones ranked in the top ten supply 7.8% of the sample.

In Seattle, one collaborating source enrolled patients while the infection was active and tracked those patients longitudinally over the course of disease. Collaborating institutions collected whole blood in K2EDTA tubes following their own protocols. Collaborator samples were shipped for TCRbeta analysis as frozen whole blood, isolated PBMCs, or DNA extracted from either sample type. The receptor comes from a woman of 80 years or more with COVID-19, enrolled during active disease. Sequenced input: peripheral blood. The V and J genes are TRBV3-1 (or the pseudogene TRBV3-2) and TRBJ1-1, with no D gene named confidently. The DNA reads as follows: TGTGCCAGCAGCCAGCTATACGAAGCTTTCTTT. This encodes CASSQLYEAFF.